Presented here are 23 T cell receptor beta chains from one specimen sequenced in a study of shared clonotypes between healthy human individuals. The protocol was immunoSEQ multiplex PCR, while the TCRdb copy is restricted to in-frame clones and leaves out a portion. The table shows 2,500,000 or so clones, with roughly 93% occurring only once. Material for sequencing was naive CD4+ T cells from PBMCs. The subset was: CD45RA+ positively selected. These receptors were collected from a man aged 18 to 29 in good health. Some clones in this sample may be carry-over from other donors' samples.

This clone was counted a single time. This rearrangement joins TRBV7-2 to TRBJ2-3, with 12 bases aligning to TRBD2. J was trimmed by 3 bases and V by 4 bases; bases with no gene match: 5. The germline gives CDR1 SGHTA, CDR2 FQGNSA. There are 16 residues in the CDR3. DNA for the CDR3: TGTGCCAGCAGCTCGCTAGCGGGAGGGCTGACAGATACGCAGTATTTT. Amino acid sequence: CASSSLAGGLTDTQYF.

The CDR3 reads CATSPSGGRETQYF. Here the CDR3 DNA reads TGTGCCACCAGCCCTTCAGGGGGCCGAGAGACCCAGTACTTC. The rearrangement joins TRBV15 to TRBJ2-5; 8 nucleotides match TRBD1. V dropped 5 bases and J dropped 4; count of bases not matched to a gene: 6. Per the germline V gene, CDR1 is LNHNV and CDR2 is YYDKDF (reference sequence). This CDR3 has 14 amino acids.

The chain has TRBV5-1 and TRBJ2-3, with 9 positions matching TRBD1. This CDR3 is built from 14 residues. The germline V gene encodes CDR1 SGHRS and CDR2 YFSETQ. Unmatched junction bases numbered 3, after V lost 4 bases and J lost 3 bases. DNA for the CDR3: TGCGCCAGCAGCACGGACAGGGGAACAGATACGCAGTATTTT. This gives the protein CASSTDRGTDTQYF.

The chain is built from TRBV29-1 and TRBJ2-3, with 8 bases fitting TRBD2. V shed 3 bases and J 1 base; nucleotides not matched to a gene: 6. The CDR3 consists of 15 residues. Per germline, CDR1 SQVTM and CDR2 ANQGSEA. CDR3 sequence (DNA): TGCAGCGTTGATGGTAGCGGGACCGGCACAGATACGCAGTATTTT. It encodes CSVDGSGTGTDTQYF.

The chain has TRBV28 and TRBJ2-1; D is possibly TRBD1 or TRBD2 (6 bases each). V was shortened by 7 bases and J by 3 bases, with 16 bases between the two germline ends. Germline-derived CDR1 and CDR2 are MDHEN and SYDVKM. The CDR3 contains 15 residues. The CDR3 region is CASTQGGGVYNEQFF. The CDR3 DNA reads TGTGCCAGCACCCAAGGAGGGGGAGTCTACAATGAGCAGTTCTTC. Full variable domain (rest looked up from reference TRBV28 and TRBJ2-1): DVKVTQSSRYLVKRTGEKVFLECVQDMDHENMFWYRQDPGLGLRLIYFSYDVKMKEKGDIPEGYSVSREKKERFSLILESASTNQTSMYLCASTQGGGVYNEQFFGPGTRLTVL.

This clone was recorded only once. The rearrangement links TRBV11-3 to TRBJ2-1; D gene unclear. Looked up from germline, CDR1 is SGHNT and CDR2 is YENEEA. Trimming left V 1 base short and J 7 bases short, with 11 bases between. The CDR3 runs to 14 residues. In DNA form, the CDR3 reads TGTGCCAGCAGCTTAGGGCCGTGGGCGAATGAGCAGTTCTTC. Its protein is CASSLGPWANEQFF.

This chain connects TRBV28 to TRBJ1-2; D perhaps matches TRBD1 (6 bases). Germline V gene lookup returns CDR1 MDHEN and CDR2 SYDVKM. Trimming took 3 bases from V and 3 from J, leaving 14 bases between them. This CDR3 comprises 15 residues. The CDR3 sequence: CASSLGTRVHYGYTF. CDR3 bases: TGTGCCAGCAGTTTGGGGACAAGGGTGCACTATGGCTACACCTTC.

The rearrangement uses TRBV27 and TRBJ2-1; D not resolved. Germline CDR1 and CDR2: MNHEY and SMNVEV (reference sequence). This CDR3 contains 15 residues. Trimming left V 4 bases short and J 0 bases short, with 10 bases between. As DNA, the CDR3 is TGTGCCAGCAGTTACGGCTTAAGCTCCTACAATGAGCAGTTCTTC. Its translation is CASSYGLSSYNEQFF.

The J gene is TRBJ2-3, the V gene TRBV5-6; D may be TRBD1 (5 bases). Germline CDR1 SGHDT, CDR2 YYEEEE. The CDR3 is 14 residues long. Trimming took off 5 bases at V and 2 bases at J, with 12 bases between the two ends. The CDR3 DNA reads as TGTGCCAGCAGTTTCGACAGATACACAGATACGCAGTATTTT. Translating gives CASSFDRYTDTQYF.

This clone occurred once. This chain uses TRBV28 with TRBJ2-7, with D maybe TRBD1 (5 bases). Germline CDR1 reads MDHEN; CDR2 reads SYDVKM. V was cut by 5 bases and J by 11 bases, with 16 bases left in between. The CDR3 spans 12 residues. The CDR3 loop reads CASSGPREGEYF. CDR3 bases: TGTGCCAGCAGTGGTCCCCGAGAAGGGGAGTACTTC.

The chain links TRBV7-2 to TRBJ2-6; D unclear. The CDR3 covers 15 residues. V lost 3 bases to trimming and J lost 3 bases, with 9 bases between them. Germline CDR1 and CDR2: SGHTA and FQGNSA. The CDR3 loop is CASSLSRVGANVLTF. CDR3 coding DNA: TGTGCCAGCAGCTTGTCACGGGTTGGGGCCAACGTCCTGACTTTC. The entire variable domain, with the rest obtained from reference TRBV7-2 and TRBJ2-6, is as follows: GAGVSQSPSNKVTEKGKDVELRCDPISGHTALYWYRQSLGQGLEFLIYFQGNSAPDKSGLPSDRFSAERTGGSVSTLTIQRTQQEDSAVYLCASSLSRVGANVLTFGAGSRLTVL.

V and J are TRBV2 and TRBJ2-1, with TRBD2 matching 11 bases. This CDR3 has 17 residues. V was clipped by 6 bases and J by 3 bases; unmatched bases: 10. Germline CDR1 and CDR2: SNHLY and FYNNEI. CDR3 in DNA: TGTGCCAGCAGCCCCACGGGACTAGCGGTACTCTACAATGAGCAGTTCTTC. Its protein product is CASSPTGLAVLYNEQFF.

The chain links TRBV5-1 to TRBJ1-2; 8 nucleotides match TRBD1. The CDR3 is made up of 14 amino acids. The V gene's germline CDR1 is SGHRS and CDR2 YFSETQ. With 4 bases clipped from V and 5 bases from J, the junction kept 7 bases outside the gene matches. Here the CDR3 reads CASSVAGTGYGYTF. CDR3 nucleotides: TGCGCCAGCAGCGTAGCCGGGACAGGATATGGCTACACCTTC.

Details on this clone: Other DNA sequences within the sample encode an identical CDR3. This CDR3 reads CASSPGTSETQYF. The CDR3 DNA is TGTGCCAGCTCACCCGGGACATCCGAGACCCAGTACTTC. J is TRBJ2-5 and V is TRBV18, with D maybe TRBD1 (6 bases). V shed 3 bases and J shed 5 bases, with 10 bases lying between them. Germline values: CDR1 KGHSH, CDR2 LQKENI. The CDR3 loop spans 13 amino acids.

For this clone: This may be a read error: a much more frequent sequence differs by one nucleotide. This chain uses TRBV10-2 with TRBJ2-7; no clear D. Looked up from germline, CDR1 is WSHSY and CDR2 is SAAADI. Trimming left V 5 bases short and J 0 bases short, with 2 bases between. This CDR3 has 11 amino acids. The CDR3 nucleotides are TGCGCCAGCAGTTCCTCCTACGAGCAGTACTTC. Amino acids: CASSSSYEQYF.

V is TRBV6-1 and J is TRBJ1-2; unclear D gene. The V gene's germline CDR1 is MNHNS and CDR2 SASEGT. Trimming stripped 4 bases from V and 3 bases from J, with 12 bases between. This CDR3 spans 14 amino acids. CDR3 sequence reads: CASSGTRGYYGYTF. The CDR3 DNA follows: TGTGCCAGCAGTGGAACTCGAGGTTACTATGGCTACACCTTC.

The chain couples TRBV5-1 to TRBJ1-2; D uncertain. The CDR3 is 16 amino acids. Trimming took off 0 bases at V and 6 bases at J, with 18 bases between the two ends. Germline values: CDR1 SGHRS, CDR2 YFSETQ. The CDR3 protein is CASSLATRISGHGYTF. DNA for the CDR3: TGCGCCAGCAGCTTGGCCACACGGATATCAGGACATGGCTACACCTTC. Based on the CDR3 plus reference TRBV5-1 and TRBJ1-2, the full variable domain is KAGVTQTPRYLIKTRGQQVTLSCSPISGHRSVSWYQQTPGQGLQFLFEYFSETQRNKGNFPGRFSGRQFSNSRSEMNVSTLELGDSALYLCASSLATRISGHGYTFGSGTRLTVV.

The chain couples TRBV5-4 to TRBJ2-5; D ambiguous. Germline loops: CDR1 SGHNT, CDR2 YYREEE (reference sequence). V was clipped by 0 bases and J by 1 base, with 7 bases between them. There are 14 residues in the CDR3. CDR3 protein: CASSLAETQETQYF. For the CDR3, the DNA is TGTGCCAGCAGCTTGGCGGAAACCCAAGAGACCCAGTACTTC.

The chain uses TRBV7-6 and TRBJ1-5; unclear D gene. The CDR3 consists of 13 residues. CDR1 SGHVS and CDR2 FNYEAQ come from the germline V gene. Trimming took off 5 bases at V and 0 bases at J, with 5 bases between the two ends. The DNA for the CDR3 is TGTGCCAGCAGCCGTGATAGCAATCAGCCCCAGCATTTT. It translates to CASSRDSNQPQHF.

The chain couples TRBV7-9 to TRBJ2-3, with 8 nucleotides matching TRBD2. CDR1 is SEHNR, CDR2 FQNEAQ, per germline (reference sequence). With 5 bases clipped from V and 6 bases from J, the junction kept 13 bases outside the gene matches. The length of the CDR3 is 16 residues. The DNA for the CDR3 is TGTGCCAGCAGCCCAGGGACTAGGGGGGCTGTGGATACGCAGTATTTT. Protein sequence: CASSPGTRGAVDTQYF.

Written as DNA, the CDR3 is TGTGCCATCAGTGAGTATCGAACAAGGAACACCGGGGAGCTGTTTTTT. Its protein is CAISEYRTRNTGELFF. This chain joins TRBV10-3 and TRBJ2-2; D not certain. The CDR3 is 16 residues long. Per the germline V gene, CDR1 is ENHRY and CDR2 is SYGVKD. V was pared by 1 base and J by 1 base, with 10 bases between.

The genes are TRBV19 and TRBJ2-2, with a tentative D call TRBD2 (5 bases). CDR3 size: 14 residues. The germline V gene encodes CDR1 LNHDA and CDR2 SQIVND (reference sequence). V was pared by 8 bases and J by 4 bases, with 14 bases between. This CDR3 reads CASSWESPTGELFF. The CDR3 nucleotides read TGTGCCAGTTCCTGGGAGTCCCCCACCGGGGAGCTGTTTTTT.

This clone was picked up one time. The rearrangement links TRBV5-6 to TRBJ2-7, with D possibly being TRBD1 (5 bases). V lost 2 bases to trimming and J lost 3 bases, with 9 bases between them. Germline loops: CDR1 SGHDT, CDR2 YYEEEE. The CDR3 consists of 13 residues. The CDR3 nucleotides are TGTGCCAGCAGCTTAGGGGTACGCTACGAGCAGTACTTC. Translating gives CASSLGVRYEQYF.